Below are 7 T cell receptor beta chains sequenced from a single sample in a study of cytomegalovirus exposure and HLA in healthy donors. PCR employed 60 Vbeta and 13 Jbeta primers. The method was immunoSEQ multiplex PCR; TCRdb's version includes in-frame clones alone and lacks a portion of them. This sample lists approximately 140,000 clones; its ten largest clones have around 1.5%. Sequenced material: PBMCs. The receptor set was obtained from a woman between 45 and 60 years old in good health and CMV-seronegative.

Worth noting for this clone: Different DNA sequences within this sample yield the same CDR3. This sequence joins TRBV5-1 and TRBJ2-3, with no clear D. The CDR3 is 11 amino acids. Deletions cut 3 bases from V and 3 bases from J, with 2 bases between. Germline CDR1 is SGHRS and CDR2 is YFSETQ. The CDR3 sequence is CASSSTDTQYF. DNA for the CDR3: TGCGCCAGCAGCTCTACAGATACGCAGTATTTT.

The gene calls are TRBV5-1 and TRBJ1-1, with 8 bases identical to TRBD1. The germline gives CDR1 SGHRS, CDR2 YFSETQ. V shed 3 bases, J shed 0 bases, and the junction held 10 bases outside the gene matches. The CDR3 spans 17 residues. CDR3 nucleotides: TGCGCCAGCAGCTATAGTCCGGGACAGGAGATGAACACTGAAGCTTTCTTT. Its translation: CASSYSPGQEMNTEAFF.

This chain links TRBV9 with TRBJ2-7; tentatively, D is TRBD2 (5 bases). This CDR3 contains 15 residues. V lost 0 bases to trimming and J lost 0 bases, with 10 bases between them. Germline CDR1 and CDR2: SGDLS and YYNGEE. The CDR3 sequence: CASSVADGSSYEQYF. CDR3 nucleotides: TGTGCCAGCAGCGTAGCTGATGGGAGCTCCTACGAGCAGTACTTC.

The chain couples TRBV18 to TRBJ2-7; D is unclear. In germline, CDR1 is KGHSH, CDR2 LQKENI. CDR3 length: 14 amino acids. V was pared by 1 base and J by 3 bases, with 10 bases between. The CDR3 region is CASSPLIGVYEQYF. DNA of the CDR3: TGTGCCAGCTCACCACTAATCGGAGTCTACGAGCAGTACTTC.

The chain has TRBV6-6 and TRBJ1-5; D call uncertain. V was shortened by 9 bases and J by 1 base, with 13 bases between the two germline ends. Germline values: CDR1 MNHNY, CDR2 SVGAGI (reference sequence). This CDR3 is 14 amino acids long. The CDR3 is CASEMGGSNQPQHF. CDR3 in DNA: TGTGCCAGTGAAATGGGAGGGAGCAATCAGCCCCAGCATTTT.

The CDR3 loop is CASSYSGVGTRVSNEQFF. CDR3 DNA: TGTGCCAGCAGCTATAGCGGGGTGGGGACTAGAGTTTCCAATGAGCAGTTCTTC. This chain joins TRBV9 and TRBJ2-1; TRBD2 aligns across 8 bases. The CDR3 covers 18 residues. J gave up 6 bases and V 4 bases, and 18 bases lay outside the gene matches. Germline CDR1 and CDR2: SGDLS and YYNGEE.

The J gene is TRBJ2-7, the V gene TRBV5-1, with 13 nucleotides matching TRBD2. This CDR3 has 16 amino acids. With 0 bases clipped from V and 4 bases from J, the junction kept 4 bases outside the gene matches. The germline gives CDR1 SGHRS, CDR2 YFSETQ. The CDR3 bases are TGCGCCAGCAGCTTGGACACTAGCGGGGGGGGGTACGAGCAGTACTTC. Protein: CASSLDTSGGGYEQYF.